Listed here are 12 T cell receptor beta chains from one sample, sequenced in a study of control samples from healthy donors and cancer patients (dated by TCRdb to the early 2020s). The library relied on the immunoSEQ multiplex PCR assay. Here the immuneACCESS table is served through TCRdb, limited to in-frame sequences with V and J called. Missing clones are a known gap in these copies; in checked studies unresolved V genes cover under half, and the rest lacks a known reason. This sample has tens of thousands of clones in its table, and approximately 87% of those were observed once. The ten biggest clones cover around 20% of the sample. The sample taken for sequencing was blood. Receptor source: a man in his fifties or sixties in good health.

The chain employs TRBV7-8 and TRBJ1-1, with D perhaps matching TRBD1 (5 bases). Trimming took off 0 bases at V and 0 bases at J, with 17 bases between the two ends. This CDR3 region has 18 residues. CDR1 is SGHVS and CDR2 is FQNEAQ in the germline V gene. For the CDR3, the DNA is TGTGCCAGCAGCTTAGCGGGTGGAGGGGCCATGATGAACACTGAAGCTTTCTTT. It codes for CASSLAGGGAMMNTEAFF.

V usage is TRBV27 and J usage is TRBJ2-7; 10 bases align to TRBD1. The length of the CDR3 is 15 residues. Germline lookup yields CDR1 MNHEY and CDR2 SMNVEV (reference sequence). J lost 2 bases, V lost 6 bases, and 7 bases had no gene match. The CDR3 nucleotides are TGTGCCAGCAGCACACGAGGACAGGGGGCCTACGAGCAGTACTTC. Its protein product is CASSTRGQGAYEQYF.

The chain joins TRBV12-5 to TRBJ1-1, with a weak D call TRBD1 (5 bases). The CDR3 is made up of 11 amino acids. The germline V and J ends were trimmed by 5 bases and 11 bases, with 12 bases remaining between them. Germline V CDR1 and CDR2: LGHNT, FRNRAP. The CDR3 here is CASGGGGGAFF. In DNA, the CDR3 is TGTGCTAGTGGTGGGGGAGGTGGCGCTTTCTTT.

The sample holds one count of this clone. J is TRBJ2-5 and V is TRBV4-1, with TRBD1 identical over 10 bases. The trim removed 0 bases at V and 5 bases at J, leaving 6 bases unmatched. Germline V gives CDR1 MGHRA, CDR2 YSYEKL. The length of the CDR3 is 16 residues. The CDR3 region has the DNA TGCGCCAGCAGCCAAGATCGACAGGGGGCGCGGGAGACCCAGTACTTC. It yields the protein CASSQDRQGARETQYF.

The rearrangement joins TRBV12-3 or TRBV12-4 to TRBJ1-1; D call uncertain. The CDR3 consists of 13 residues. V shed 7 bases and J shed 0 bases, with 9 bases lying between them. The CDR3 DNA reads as TGTGCCAGCACCCGGTGGATGAACACTGAAGCTTTCTTT. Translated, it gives CASTRWMNTEAFF.

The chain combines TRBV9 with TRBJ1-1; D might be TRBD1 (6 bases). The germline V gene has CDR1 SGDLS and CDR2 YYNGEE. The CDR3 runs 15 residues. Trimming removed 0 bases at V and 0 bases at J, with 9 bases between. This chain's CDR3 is CASSVVGGMNTEAFF. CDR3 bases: TGTGCCAGCAGCGTAGTAGGGGGAATGAACACTGAAGCTTTCTTT. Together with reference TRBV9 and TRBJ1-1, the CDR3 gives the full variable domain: DSGVTQTPKHLITATGQRVTLRCSPRSGDLSVYWYQQSLDQGLQFLIQYYNGEERAKGNILERFSAQQFPDLHSELNLSSLELGDSALYFCASSVVGGMNTEAFFGQGTRLTVV.

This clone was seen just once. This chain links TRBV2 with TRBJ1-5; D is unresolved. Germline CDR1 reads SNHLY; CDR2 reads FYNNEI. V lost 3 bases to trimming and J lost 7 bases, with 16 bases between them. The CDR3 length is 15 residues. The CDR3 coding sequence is TGTGCCAGCAGTGACAGGACGCTACCGGGGCAGCCCCAGCATTTT. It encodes CASSDRTLPGQPQHF.

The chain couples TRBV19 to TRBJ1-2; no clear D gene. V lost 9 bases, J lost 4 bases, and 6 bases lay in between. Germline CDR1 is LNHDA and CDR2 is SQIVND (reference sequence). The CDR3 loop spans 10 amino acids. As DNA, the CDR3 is TGTGCCAGCATTTCCTATGGCTACACCTTC. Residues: CASISYGYTF.

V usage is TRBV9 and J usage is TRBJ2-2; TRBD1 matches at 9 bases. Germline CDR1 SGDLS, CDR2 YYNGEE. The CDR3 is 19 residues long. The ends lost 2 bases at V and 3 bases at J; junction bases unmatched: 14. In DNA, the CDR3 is TGTGCCAGCAGCGTCACCCGGGGGGACAGGGAATTGCACACCGGGGAGCTGTTTTTT. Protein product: CASSVTRGDRELHTGELFF.

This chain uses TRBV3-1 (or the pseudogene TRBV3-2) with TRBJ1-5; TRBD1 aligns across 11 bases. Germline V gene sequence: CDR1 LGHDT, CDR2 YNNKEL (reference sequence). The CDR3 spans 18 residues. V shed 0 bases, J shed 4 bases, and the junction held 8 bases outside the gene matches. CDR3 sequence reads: CASSQDLGDRGLNQPQHF. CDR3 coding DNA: TGTGCCAGCAGCCAAGATCTGGGGGACAGGGGGTTGAATCAGCCCCAGCATTTT.

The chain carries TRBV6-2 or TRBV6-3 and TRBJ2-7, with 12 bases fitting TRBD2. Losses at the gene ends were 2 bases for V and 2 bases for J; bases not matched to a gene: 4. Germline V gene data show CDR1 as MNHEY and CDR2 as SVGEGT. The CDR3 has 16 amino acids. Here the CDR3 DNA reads TGTGCCAGCAGTTACCAGACTAGCGGGAGACCCTACGAGCAGTACTTC. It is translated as CASSYQTSGRPYEQYF.

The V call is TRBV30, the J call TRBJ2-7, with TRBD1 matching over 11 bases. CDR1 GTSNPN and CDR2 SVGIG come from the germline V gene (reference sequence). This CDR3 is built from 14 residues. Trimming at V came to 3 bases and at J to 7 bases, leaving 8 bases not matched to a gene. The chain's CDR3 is CAWSRDRGFGEQYV. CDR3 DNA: TGTGCCTGGAGCCGGGACAGGGGGTTCGGAGAGCAGTACGTC.